These T cell receptor beta chains were read from a single sample in a study of CD8+CD57+ T cells in acquired aplastic anemia. TCRdb independently ran MiXCR on the reads; one entry per CDR3 protein. The data contain around 200,000 distinct CDR3 sequences, about 59% of them seen just once; the ten biggest clones take up 25% to 30%. Sequencing used sorted CD4+, CD8+, or CD8+CD57+ T cells (not recorded which) from PBMCs. The receptors were sampled from a human donor in good health. The CDR3 runs from the conserved cysteine through the conserved F or W. Each record gives: clone size, CDR3 length, J gene, V gene, D gene, CDR3 DNA, CDR3 protein. D genes are given only for firm matches. Clone size appears in some rows only: once, few, many, or a class for an expanded clone.

- | 16 | TRBJ2-5 | TRBV24-1 | - | TGTGCCACCAGTGGGCCGGGACAAAACTCGCGGGAGACCCAGTACTTC | CATSGPGQNSRETQYF
- | 14 | TRBJ1-1 | TRBV10-3 | - | TGTGCCATCAAAATGACCAGAGAGGTAGCTGAAGCTTTCTTT | CAIKMTREVAEAFF
- | 12 | TRBJ1-2 | TRBV20-1 | - | TGCAGTGCTTGGACAGAGACCTATGGCTACACCTTC | CSAWTETYGYTF
- | 15 | TRBJ2-3 | TRBV20-1 | - | TGCAGTGCATCTTCCCCGGGACAAAGCACAGATACGCAGTATTTT | CSASSPGQSTDTQYF
many | 15 | TRBJ2-3 | TRBV7-9 | TRBD2 | TGTGCCAGCAGTTCCGGGACTAGCGCGGCAGATACGCAGTATTTT | CASSSGTSAADTQYF
once | 15 | TRBJ2-3 | TRBV4-2 | TRBD1 | TGTGCCAGCAGCTTAGGACAGGGGAAGGTAGATACGCAGTATTTT | CASSLGQGKVDTQYF
few | 16 | TRBJ1-2 | TRBV29-1 | TRBD1 | TGCAGCGTTGAAGATCAGTCAGGGGGCTTAGGCTATGGCTACACCTTC | CSVEDQSGGLGYGYTF
- | 16 | TRBJ2-2 | TRBV7-9 | - | TGTGCCAGCAGCCCCAAGGGCTGTGCGAACACCGGGGAGCTGTTTTTT | CASSPKGCANTGELFF
few | 14 | TRBJ2-3 | TRBV7-2 | - | TGTGCCAGCAGCCCTAGGCTAGGCACAGATACGCAGTATTTT | CASSPRLGTDTQYF
- | 13 | TRBJ2-3 | TRBV7-6 | - | TGTGCCAGCAGCTTAGTTGTGGCAGATACGCAGTATTTT | CASSLVVADTQYF
- | 16 | TRBJ2-1 | TRBV11-3 | - | TGTGCCAGCAGCTTAGATCAGGGGTCGACCTACAATGAGCAGTTCTTC | CASSLDQGSTYNEQFF
- | 13 | TRBJ1-6 | TRBV2 | - | TGTGCCAGCAGTTCCACTCTTAATTCACCCCTCCACTTT | CASSSTLNSPLHF
- | 14 | TRBJ2-1 | TRBV10-3 | TRBD2 | TGTGCCGCCACAGGCTCGGGAGGGTACAATGAGCAGTTCTTC | CAATGSGGYNEQFF
few | 15 | TRBJ2-1 | TRBV5-6 | TRBD1 | TGTGCCAGCAGCATGGGACAGAGCTCCTACAATGAGCAGTTCTTC | CASSMGQSSYNEQFF
once | 16 | TRBJ2-5 | TRBV9 | - | TGTGCCAGCAGCCCACAAGGGACTCACGAGAGGGAGACCCAGTACTTC | CASSPQGTHERETQYF
- | 15 | TRBJ1-2 | TRBV5-1 | - | TGCGCCAGCAGCATAGGGCCTACCAATCCGGGTGGCTACACCTTC | CASSIGPTNPGGYTF
- | 15 | TRBJ2-7 | TRBV9 | - | TGTGCCAGCAGCCAAGATCCAGCCCCAGGTTACGAGCAGTACTTC | CASSQDPAPGYEQYF
- | 16 | TRBJ2-7 | TRBV7-8 | - | TGTGCCAGCAGTTTCGAGCGTGGTGGGGCCAGCTACGAGCAGTACTTC | CASSFERGGASYEQYF
- | 14 | TRBJ2-7 | TRBV4-2 | TRBD2 | TGTGCCAGCAGCCCTGGACTAGCGGGGGGGCCCTTGGACTTC | CASSPGLAGGPLDF
- | 12 | TRBJ2-1 | TRBV29-1 | - | TGCAGCGCTAGGGGCCCAGATGATGAGCAGTTCTTC | CSARGPDDEQFF
- | 13 | TRBJ1-2 | TRBV2 | - | TGTGCCAGCAGCCCTCTTAGGGGGAATGGCTACACCTTC | CASSPLRGNGYTF
- | 15 | TRBJ2-3 | TRBV9 | TRBD2 | TGTGCCAGCCAAAAGACTAGCGGGAGCACAGATACGCAGTATTTT | CASQKTSGSTDTQYF
many | 10 | TRBJ1-1 | TRBV2 | - | TGTGCCAGCATGGGCGTTGAAGCTTTCTTT | CASMGVEAFF
- | 14 | TRBJ2-7 | TRBV5-1 | - | TGCGCCAGCAGCACCCGAGGGGCGGCCTACGAGCAGTACTTC | CASSTRGAAYEQYF
- | 17 | TRBJ2-7 | TRBV7-2 | TRBD2 | TGTGCCAGCAGCTCCGGACTAGCGGGGGGCGCCGGACGGGAGCAGTACTTC | CASSSGLAGGAGREQYF
- | 14 | TRBJ2-5 | TRBV7-2 | TRBD2 | TGTGCCAGCAGCTCCCGGGGGGGGTCGGAGACCCAGTACTTC | CASSSRGGSETQYF
once | 17 | TRBJ2-7 | TRBV9 | TRBD2 | TGTGCCAGCAGCGTAGGCCGACTAGCGGGAGGCCCCTACGAGCAGTACTTC | CASSVGRLAGGPYEQYF
- | 11 | TRBJ2-3 | TRBV20-1 | - | TGCAGTGCCGGGGACCCTGATACGCAGTATTTT | CSAGDPDTQYF
- | 14 | TRBJ1-4 | TRBV2 | TRBD1 | TGTGCCAGCAGTGCCGGGACAGGGTCTGAAAAACTGTTTTTT | CASSAGTGSEKLFF
once | 14 | TRBJ1-1 | TRBV5-1 | - | TGCGCCAGCAGCTCAGGGTGGGACGGGACAGAAGCTTTCTTT | CASSSGWDGTEAFF
few | 14 | TRBJ1-3 | TRBV7-2 | - | TGTGCCAGCCGATCGAGTGCCTCTGGAAACACCATATATTTT | CASRSSASGNTIYF
many | 14 | TRBJ1-4 | TRBV15 | - | TGTGCCACCAGCAGAGGGACGGTTAATGAAAAACTGTTTTTT | CATSRGTVNEKLFF
many | 14 | TRBJ2-2 | TRBV24-1 | - | TGTGCCACCAGTGGCTCCCCGGGCACCGGGGAGCTGTTTTTT | CATSGSPGTGELFF
- | 16 | TRBJ2-3 | TRBV19 | - | TGTGCCAGTAGTGTATTTGGTGGGGGGGCTTCAGATACGCAGTATTTT | CASSVFGGGASDTQYF
many | 15 | TRBJ2-1 | TRBV19 | TRBD2 | TGTGCCAGCAGCTTGTTAGCGGGAGGGTACAATGAGCAGTTCTTC | CASSLLAGGYNEQFF
- | 14 | TRBJ1-2 | TRBV7-3 | - | TGTGCCAGCAGCTTACTTTCTGGGGCAGTTGGCTACACCTTC | CASSLLSGAVGYTF
few | 14 | TRBJ1-1 | TRBV5-1 | - | TGCGCCAGCAGCCCGGACGGACGCTTCGCTGAAGCTTTCTTT | CASSPDGRFAEAFF
- | 15 | TRBJ1-2 | TRBV7-9 | TRBD1 | TGTGCCAGCAGCTTAGGAATGGGACAGGGGCATGGCTACACCTTC | CASSLGMGQGHGYTF
many | 14 | TRBJ2-5 | TRBV7-8 | - | TGTGCCAGCAGCCCCAGGGTGGGTGTAGAGACCCAGTACTTC | CASSPRVGVETQYF
many | 13 | TRBJ2-3 | TRBV7-2 | TRBD2 | TGTGCCAGCAGCTTATGGGGACTAGCGGAGCAGTATTTT | CASSLWGLAEQYF
- | 15 | TRBJ1-3 | TRBV12-5 | - | TGTGCCAGCAGTTCGGGACAAGAAGCCGGAAACACCATATATTTT | CASSSGQEAGNTIYF
many | 11 | TRBJ2-7 | TRBV20-1 | - | TGCAGTGCTAAAGGGCCCTACGAGCAGTACTTC | CSAKGPYEQYF
- | 12 | TRBJ1-4 | TRBV7-3 | - | TGTGCCAGCAACCTAAGGGATGAAAAACTGTTTTTT | CASNLRDEKLFF
many | 15 | TRBJ2-5 | TRBV9 | TRBD1 | TGTGCCAGCAGCGATCCGGGACAGGGGTTAGAGACCCAGTACTTC | CASSDPGQGLETQYF
- | 21 | TRBJ2-7 | TRBV10-2 | - | TGCGCCAGCAGTGACGTGGCTAGCCCTCTGTTCGACTGGGTAGTCTGGGGCGAGCAGTACTTC | CASSDVASPLFDWVVWGEQYF
- | 14 | TRBJ1-5 | TRBV7-9 | - | TGTGCCAGCAGCTTAGAGGGTGTGGAGCAGCCCCAGCATTTT | CASSLEGVEQPQHF
many | 16 | TRBJ2-5 | TRBV7-9 | - | TGTGCCAGCAGCCCGCCCCTACTAAAGATCGGGGAGACCCAGTACTTC | CASSPPLLKIGETQYF
- | 14 | TRBJ1-1 | TRBV20-1 | TRBD1 | TGCAGTGCTAGAGGGGACAGGGAGAGCACTGAAGCTTTCTTT | CSARGDRESTEAFF
- | 15 | TRBJ2-5 | TRBV5-6 | TRBD2 | TGTGCCAGCAGCTTAGAGCGGGAGCTGGGGGAGACCCAGTACTTC | CASSLERELGETQYF
- | 13 | TRBJ1-5 | TRBV10-3 | - | TGTGCCATCAGTGGGACCGCAGCTCAGCCCCAGCATTTT | CAISGTAAQPQHF
few | 13 | TRBJ2-3 | TRBV19 | - | TGTGCCAGTAGTAGGGGACTTTCTTACGAGCAGTATTTT | CASSRGLSYEQYF